The sequence of this T cell receptor beta chain was determined in a study of beta chain features in type 1 diabetes. Overall study findings and caveats: Although PCR might favor shorter templates, it would do so equally in patients and controls. Any HLA effect on TCRB rearrangement was left unresolved by small sub-analyses.

The CDR3 loop spans 16 amino acids. Losses at the gene ends were 2 bases for V and 0 bases for J; bases not matched to a gene: 3. Germline V gene lookup returns CDR1 SEHNR and CDR2 FQNEAQ (reference sequence). Of note for this clone: Its antigen is as yet unknown.

Isolated RNA was reverse transcribed in full, so expressed TCRB transcripts were sequenced. It was found that naive, central memory and regulatory T cell samples averaged around 3.7 million reads. Sequencing used immunoSEQ multiplex PCR; TCRdb keeps in-frame clones, though not all of them. The table lists hundreds of thousands of clones, around 15% of them singletons. This TCR came from a man aged 30 to 45 in good health. The sequencing sample was made of central memory CD4+ T cells from blood. The V gene is TRBV7-9, the J gene TRBJ2-2, with 7 positions matching TRBD2. This chain's CDR3 is CASSLIAGTNTGELFF. In nucleotides, the CDR3 is TGTGCCAGCAGCTTAATAGCGGGTACGAACACCGGGGAGCTGTTTTTT. Filled out from reference TRBV7-9 and TRBJ2-2, the complete variable domain reads DTGVSQNPRHKITKRGQNVTFRCDPISEHNRLYWYRQTLGQGPEFLTYFQNEAQLEKSRLLSDRFSAERPKGSFSTLEIQRTEQGDSAMYLCASSLIAGTNTGELFFGEGSRLTVL.